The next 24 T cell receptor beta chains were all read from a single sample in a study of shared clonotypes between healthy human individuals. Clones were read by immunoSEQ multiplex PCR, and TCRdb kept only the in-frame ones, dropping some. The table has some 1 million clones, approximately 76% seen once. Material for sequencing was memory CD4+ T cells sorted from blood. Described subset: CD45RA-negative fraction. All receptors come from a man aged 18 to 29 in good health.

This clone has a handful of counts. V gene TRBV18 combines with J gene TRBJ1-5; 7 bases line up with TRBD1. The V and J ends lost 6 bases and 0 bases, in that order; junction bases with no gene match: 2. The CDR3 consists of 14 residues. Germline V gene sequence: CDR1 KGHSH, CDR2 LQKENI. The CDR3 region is CASSGQFSNQPQHF. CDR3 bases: TGTGCCAGCTCGGGACAGTTTAGCAATCAGCCCCAGCATTTT.

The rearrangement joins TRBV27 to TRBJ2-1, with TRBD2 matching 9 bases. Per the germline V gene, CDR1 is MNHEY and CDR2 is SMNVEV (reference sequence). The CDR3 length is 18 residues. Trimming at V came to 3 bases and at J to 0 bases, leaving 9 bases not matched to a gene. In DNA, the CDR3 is TGTGCCAGCAGTTTTAAGACGCTAGCGGGGAGCTCCTACAATGAGCAGTTCTTC. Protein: CASSFKTLAGSSYNEQFF.

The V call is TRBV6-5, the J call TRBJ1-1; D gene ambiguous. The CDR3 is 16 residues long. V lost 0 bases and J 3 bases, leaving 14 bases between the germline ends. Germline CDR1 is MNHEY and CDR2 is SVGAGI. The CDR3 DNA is TGTGCCAGCAGTTACTCCGGGTCAGGTGGAGACACTGAAGCTTTCTTT. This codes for CASSYSGSGGDTEAFF.

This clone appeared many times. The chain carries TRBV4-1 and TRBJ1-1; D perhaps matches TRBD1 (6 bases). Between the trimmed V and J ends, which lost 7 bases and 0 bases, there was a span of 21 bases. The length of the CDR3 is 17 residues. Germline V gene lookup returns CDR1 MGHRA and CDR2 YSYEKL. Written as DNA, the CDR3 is TGCGCCAGCAACCCGGACAGACTTCGACGCATGAACACTGAAGCTTTCTTT. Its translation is CASNPDRLRRMNTEAFF.

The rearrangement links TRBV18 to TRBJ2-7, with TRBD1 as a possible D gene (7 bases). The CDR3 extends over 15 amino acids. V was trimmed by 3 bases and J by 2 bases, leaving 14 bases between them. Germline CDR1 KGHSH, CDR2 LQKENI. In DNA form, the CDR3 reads TGTGCCAGCTCACCGGCGGGACAGATAGCCTACGAGCAGTACTTC. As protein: CASSPAGQIAYEQYF.

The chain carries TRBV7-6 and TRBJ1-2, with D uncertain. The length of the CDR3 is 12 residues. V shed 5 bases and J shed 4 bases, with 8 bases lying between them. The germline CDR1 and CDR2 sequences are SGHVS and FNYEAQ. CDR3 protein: CASSQSTYGYTF. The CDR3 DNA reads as TGTGCCAGCAGCCAAAGTACCTATGGCTACACCTTC.

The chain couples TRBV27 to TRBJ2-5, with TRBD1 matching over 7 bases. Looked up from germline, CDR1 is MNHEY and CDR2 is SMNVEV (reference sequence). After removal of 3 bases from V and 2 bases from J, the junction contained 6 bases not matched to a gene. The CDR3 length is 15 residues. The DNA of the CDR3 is TGTGCCAGCAGTTTCCTGGGACAGAAACAAGAGACCCAGTACTTC. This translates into CASSFLGQKQETQYF.

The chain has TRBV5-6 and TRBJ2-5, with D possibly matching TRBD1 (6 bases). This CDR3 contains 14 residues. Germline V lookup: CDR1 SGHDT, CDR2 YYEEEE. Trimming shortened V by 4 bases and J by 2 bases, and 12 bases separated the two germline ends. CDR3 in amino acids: CASSHDRFQETQYF. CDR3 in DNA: TGTGCCAGCAGCCACGACAGGTTTCAAGAGACCCAGTACTTC.

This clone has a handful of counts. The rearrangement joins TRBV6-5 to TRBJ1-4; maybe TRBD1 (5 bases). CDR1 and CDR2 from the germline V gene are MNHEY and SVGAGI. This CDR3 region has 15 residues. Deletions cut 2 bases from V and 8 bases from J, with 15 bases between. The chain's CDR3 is CASSYKGSLREKLFF. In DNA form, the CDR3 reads TGTGCCAGCAGTTACAAGGGGTCTTTAAGAGAAAAACTGTTTTTT.

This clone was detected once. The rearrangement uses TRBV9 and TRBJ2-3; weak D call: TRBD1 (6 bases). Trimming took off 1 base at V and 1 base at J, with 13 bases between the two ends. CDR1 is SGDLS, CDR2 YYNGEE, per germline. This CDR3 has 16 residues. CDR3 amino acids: CASSVNVAGGTDTQYF. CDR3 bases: TGTGCCAGCAGCGTAAACGTGGCAGGGGGCACAGATACGCAGTATTTT.

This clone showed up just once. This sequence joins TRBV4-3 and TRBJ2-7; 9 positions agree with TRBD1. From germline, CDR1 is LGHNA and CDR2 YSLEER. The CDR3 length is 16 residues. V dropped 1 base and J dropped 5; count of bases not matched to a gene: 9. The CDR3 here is CASSQVTGQGKHEQYF. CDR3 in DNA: TGCGCCAGCAGCCAAGTAACCGGACAGGGGAAGCACGAGCAGTACTTC.

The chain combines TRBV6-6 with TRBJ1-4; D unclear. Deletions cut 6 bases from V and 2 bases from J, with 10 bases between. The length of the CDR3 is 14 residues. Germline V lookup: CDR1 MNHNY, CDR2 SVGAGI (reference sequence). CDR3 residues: CASRRGWTNEKLFF. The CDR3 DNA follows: TGTGCCAGCAGGAGAGGTTGGACTAATGAAAAACTGTTTTTT.

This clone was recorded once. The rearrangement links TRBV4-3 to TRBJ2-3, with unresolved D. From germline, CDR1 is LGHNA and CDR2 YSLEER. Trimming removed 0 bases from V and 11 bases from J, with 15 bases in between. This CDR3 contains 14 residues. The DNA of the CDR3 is TGCGCCAGCAGCCAAGATCCCATGGCCGTAGTGCAGTATTTT. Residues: CASSQDPMAVVQYF.

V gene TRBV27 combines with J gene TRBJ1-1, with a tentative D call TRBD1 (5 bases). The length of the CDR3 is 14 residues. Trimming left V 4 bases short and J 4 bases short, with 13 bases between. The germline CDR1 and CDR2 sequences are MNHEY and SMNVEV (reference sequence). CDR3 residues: CASSSAGGGTEAFF. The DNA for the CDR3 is TGTGCCAGCAGTTCGGCCGGGGGGGGCACTGAAGCTTTCTTT.

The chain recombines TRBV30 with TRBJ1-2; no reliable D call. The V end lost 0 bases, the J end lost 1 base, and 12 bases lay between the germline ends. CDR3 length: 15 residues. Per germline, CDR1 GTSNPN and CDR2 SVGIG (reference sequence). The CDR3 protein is CAWSVLGGINYGYTF. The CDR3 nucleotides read TGTGCCTGGAGTGTACTGGGTGGAATTAACTATGGCTACACCTTC.

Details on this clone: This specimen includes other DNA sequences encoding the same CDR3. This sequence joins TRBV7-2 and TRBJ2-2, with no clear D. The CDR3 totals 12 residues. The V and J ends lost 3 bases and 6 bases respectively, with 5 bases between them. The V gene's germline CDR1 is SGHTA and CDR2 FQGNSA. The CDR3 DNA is TGTGCCAGCAGCTTTTCACCCGGGGAGCTGTTTTTT. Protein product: CASSFSPGELFF.

CDR3 sequence: CASRPSGTGVSPLHF. In nucleotides, the CDR3 is TGCGCCAGTCGGCCCTCCGGGACAGGGGTCTCACCCCTCCACTTT. The J gene is TRBJ1-6, the V gene TRBV5-1; TRBD1 aligns across 10 bases. The CDR3 consists of 15 residues. The trim removed 8 bases at V and 10 bases at J, leaving 12 bases unmatched. The germline V gene has CDR1 SGHRS and CDR2 YFSETQ.

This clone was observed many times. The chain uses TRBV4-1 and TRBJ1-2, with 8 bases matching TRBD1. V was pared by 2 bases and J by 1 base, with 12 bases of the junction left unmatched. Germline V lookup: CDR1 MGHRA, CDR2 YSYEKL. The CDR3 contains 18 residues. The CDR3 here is CASSQHWSPGQVNYGYTF. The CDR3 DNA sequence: TGCGCCAGCAGCCAACACTGGTCCCCGGGACAGGTTAACTATGGCTACACCTTC.

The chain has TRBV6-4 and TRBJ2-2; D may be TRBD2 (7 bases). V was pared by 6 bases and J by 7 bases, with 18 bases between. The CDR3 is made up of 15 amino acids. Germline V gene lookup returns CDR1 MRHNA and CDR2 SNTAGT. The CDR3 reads CASSPEGGAIGELFF. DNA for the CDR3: TGTGCCAGCAGCCCTGAGGGGGGGGCAATCGGGGAGCTGTTTTTT.

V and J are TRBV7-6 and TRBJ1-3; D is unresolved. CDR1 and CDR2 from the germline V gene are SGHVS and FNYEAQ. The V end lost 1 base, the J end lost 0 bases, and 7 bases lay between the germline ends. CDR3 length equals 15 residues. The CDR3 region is CASSLEGDSGNTIYF. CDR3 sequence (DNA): TGTGCCAGCAGCTTAGAAGGTGACTCTGGAAACACCATATATTTT.

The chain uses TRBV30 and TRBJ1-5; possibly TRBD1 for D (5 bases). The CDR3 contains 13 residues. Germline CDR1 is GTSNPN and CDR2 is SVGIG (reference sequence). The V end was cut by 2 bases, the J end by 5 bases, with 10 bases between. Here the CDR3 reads CAWSRGGDQPQHF. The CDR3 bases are TGTGCCTGGAGTCGGGGGGGGGATCAGCCCCAGCATTTT. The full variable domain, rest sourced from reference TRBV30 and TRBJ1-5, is SQTIHQWPATLVQPVGSPLSLECTVEGTSNPNLYWYRQAAGRGLQLLFYSVGIGQISSEVPQNLSASRPQDRQFILSSKKLLLSDSGFYLCAWSRGGDQPQHFGDGTRLSIL.

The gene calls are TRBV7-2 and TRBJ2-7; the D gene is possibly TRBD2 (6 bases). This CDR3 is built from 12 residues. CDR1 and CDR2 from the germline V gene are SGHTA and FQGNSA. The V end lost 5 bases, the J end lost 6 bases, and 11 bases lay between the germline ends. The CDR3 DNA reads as TGTGCCAGCAGCGGGGGGAACCCCGAGCAGTACTTC. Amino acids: CASSGGNPEQYF.

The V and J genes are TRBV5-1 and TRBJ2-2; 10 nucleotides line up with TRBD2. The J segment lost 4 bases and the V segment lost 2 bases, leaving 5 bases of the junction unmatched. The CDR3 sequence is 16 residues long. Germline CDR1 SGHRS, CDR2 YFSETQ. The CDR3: CASSFLSSGGTGELFF. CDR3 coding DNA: TGCGCCAGCAGCTTCTTATCTAGCGGGGGCACCGGGGAGCTGTTTTTT.

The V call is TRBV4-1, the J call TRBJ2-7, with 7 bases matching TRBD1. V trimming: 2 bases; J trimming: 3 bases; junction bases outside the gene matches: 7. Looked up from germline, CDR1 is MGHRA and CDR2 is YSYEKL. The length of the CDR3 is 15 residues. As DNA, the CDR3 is TGCGCCAGCAGCCAAAGGGTGGGACAGAGCTACGAGCAGTACTTC. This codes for CASSQRVGQSYEQYF.